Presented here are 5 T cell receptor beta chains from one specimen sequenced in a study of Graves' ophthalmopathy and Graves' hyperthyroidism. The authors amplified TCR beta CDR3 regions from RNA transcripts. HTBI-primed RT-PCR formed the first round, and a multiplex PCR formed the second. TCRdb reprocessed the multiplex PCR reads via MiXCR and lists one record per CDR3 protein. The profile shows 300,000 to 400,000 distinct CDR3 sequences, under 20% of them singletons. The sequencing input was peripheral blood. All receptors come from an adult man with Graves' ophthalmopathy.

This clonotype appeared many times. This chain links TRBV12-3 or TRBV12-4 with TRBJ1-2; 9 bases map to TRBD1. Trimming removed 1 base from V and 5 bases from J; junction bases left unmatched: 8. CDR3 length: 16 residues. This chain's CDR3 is CASSLGSQGANYGYTF. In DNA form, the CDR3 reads TGTGCCAGCAGTTTAGGGTCACAGGGGGCGAATTATGGCTACACCTTC.

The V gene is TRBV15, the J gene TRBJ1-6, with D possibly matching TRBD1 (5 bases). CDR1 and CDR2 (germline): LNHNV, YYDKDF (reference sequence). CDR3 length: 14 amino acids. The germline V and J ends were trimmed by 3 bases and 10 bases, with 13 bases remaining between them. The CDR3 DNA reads TGTGCCACCAGCAGCTTGGTTCAGGGATCACCCCTCCACTTT. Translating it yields CATSSLVQGSPLHF.

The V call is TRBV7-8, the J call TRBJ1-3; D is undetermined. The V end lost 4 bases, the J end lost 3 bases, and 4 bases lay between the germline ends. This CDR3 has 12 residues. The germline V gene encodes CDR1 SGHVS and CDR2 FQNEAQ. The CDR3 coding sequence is TGTGCCAGCAGCTCTCGTGGAAACACCATATATTTT. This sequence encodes CASSSRGNTIYF.

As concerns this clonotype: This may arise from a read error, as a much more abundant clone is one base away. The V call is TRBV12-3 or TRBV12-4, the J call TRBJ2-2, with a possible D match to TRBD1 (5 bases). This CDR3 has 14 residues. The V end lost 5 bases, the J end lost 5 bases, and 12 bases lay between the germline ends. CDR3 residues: CASSQQVATGELFF. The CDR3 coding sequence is TGTGCCAGCAGTCAACAGGTTGCTACCGGGGAGCTGTTTTTT.

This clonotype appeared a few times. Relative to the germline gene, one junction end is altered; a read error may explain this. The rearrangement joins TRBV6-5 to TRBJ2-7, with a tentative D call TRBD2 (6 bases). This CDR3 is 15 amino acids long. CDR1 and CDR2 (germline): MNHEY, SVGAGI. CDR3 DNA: TGTGTCAGCAGTTACTCAAGGGACTTCTCCTACGAACAGTACTTC. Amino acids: CVSSYSRDFSYEQYF.